What follows is one T cell receptor (beta chain) and its context. This sample was included in a study of OX40 agonist ivuxolimab in advanced cancers. This CDR3 contains 13 residues. In germline, CDR1 is MGHDK, CDR2 SYGVNS. V gave up 3 bases and J gave up 4 bases, with 9 bases separating them. TCRdb keeps only in-frame clones here, not all; method: immunoSEQ multiplex PCR. The table shows around 68,000 clones, with 86% occurring only once. The TCR was taken from an adult with an advanced solid tumor such as melanoma, head and neck, liver or kidney cancer. The chain links TRBV25-1 to TRBJ1-1, with D possibly matching TRBD1 (6 bases). The source was CD4+ or CD8+ T cells sorted from blood, collected in a trial of the OX40 agonist ivuxolimab. The CDR3 nucleotides read TGTGCCAGCAGTGAGGGGGGGGCCACTGAAGCTTTCTTT. It codes for CASSEGGATEAFF.